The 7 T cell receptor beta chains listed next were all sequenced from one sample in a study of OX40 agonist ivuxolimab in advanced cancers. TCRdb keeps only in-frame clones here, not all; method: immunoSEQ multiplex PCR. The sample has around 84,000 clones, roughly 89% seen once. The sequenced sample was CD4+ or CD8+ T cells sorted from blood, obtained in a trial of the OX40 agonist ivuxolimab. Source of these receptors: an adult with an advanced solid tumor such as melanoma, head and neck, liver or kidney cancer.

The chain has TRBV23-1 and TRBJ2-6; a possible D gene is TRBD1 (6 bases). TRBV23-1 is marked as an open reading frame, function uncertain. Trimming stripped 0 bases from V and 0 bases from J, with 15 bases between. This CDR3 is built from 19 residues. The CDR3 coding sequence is TGCGCCAGCAGTCAATCGGAGGACAGAGTGCTCTCTGGGGCCAACGTCCTGACTTTC. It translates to CASSQSEDRVLSGANVLTF.

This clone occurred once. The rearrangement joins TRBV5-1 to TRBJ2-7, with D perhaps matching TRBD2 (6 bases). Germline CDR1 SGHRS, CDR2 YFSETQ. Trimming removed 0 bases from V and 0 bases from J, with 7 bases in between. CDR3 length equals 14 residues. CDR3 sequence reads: CASSLVGGSYEQYF. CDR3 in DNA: TGCGCCAGCAGCTTGGTCGGGGGCTCCTACGAGCAGTACTTC.

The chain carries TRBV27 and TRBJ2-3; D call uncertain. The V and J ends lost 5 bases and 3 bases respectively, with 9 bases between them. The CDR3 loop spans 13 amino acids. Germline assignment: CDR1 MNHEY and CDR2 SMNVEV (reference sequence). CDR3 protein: CASSTWGTDTQYF. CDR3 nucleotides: TGTGCCAGCAGTACCTGGGGTACAGATACGCAGTATTTT.

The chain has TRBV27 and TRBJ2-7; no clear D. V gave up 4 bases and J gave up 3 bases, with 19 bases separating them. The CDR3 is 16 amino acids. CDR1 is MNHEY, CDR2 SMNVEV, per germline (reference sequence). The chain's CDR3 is CASSSEIARENYEQYF. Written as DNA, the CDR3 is TGTGCCAGCAGTTCGGAAATCGCCAGAGAGAACTACGAGCAGTACTTC.

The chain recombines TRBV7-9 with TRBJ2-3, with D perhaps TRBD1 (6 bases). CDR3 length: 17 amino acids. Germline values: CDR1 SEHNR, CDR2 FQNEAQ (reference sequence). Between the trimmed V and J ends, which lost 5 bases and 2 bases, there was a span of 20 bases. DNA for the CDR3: TGTGCCAGCAGCCCCAGGGGTGGGTTTGTGCACACAGATACGCAGTATTTT. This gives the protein CASSPRGGFVHTDTQYF.

CDR3 residues: CASSLEVSSTGNTIYF. The DNA of the CDR3 is TGTGCCAGCAGCTTAGAAGTATCCAGCACTGGAAACACCATATATTTT. V is TRBV11-1 and J is TRBJ1-3; D is uncertain. V was clipped by 1 base and J by 2 bases, with 12 bases between them. CDR1 and CDR2 (germline): SGHAT, FQDESV (reference sequence). The CDR3 runs 16 residues.

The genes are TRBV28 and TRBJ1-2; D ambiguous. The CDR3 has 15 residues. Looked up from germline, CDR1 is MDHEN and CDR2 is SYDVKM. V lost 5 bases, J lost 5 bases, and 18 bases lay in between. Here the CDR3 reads CASSSARATIYGYTF. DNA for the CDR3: TGTGCCAGCAGTAGCGCCCGGGCCACAATTTATGGCTACACCTTC.